This record looks at one TCR beta chain sequence and its context. The antigen is unknown. The record originates from a study of long-term antiretroviral therapy in people with HIV. Broader study findings: HIV repertoires spanned tighter CDR3 length ranges than controls did. Viral resistance, ART adherence and therapy changes all lacked available data.

The assay used was immunoSEQ (version v3.0), run at survey level. For every sample, sequencing targeted roughly 40,000-55,000 T-cell genomes. Generated by immunoSEQ multiplex PCR, the TCRdb table keeps only in-frame clones and is missing some. The table includes roughly 38,000 clones, more than 80% detected once. The sequence was collected from a young man with HIV. This specimen consisted of unsorted PBMCs, obtained 3.4 years after starting antiretroviral therapy.

In nucleotides, the CDR3 is TGTGCCAGCAGCTTAGTTTGGCAGCAAAGTGGAAACACCATATATTTT. This encodes CASSLVWQQSGNTIYF. This chain links TRBV11-2 with TRBJ1-3, with D unclear. This CDR3 is 16 amino acids long. CDR1 and CDR2 (germline): SGHAT, FQNNGV. Trimming left V 1 base short and J 3 bases short, with 13 bases between.